What follows are 10 T cell receptor beta chains derived from one specimen sequenced in a study of T cell repertoires in aging, cancer and after chemotherapy. Multiplex touch-down PCR with TRB-A/B primers amplified rearranged V-D-J TRB sequences. TCRdb called the multiplex PCR reads again in MiXCR, with one record for every CDR3 protein. The data show 580 or so distinct CDR3 sequences, 85% to 90% seen once. The template was genomic DNA from peripheral blood, not RNA. Sequencing was done on a sample of blood. The receptors derive from a human donor with a solid tumor.

This chain uses TRBV5-1 with TRBJ1-4; D is unclear. Germline V gene data show CDR1 as SGHRS and CDR2 as YFSETQ. V was shortened by 0 bases and J by 4 bases, with 10 bases between the two germline ends. The CDR3 consists of 15 residues. The CDR3 region is CASSLVAAGNEKLFF. CDR3 bases: TGCGCCAGCAGCTTGGTCGCGGCCGGTAATGAAAAACTGTTTTTT. The full variable domain, rest sourced from reference TRBV5-1 and TRBJ1-4, is KAGVTQTPRYLIKTRGQQVTLSCSPISGHRSVSWYQQTPGQGLQFLFEYFSETQRNKGNFPGRFSGRQFSNSRSEMNVSTLELGDSALYLCASSLVAAGNEKLFFGSGTQLSVL.

J is TRBJ2-3 and V is TRBV20-1; TRBD2 matches at 7 bases. The CDR3 totals 18 residues. Germline trimming cut 0 bases from V and 4 bases from J; bases unmatched to any gene: 16. Germline CDR1 and CDR2: DFQATT and SNEGSKA (reference sequence). CDR3 nucleotides: TGCAGTGCTAGAGACCACATGAGGAGGGAGGGAGTGTCAGATACGCAGTATTTT. It is translated as CSARDHMRREGVSDTQYF.

This clonotype came up once. This chain joins TRBV6-5 and TRBJ1-6; D unresolved. This CDR3 has 13 residues. The V end was cut by 6 bases, the J end by 10 bases, with 13 bases between. CDR1 and CDR2 (germline): MNHEY, SVGAGI. CDR3 coding DNA: TGTGCCAGCAGCCCTGGGGAATGGTCACCCCTCCACTTT. Protein sequence: CASSPGEWSPLHF.

V is TRBV6-5 and J is TRBJ2-7; 7 bases line up with TRBD1. The CDR3 sequence is 15 residues long. V lost 8 bases to trimming and J lost 9 bases; unmatched junction nucleotides: 19. CDR1 and CDR2 (germline): MNHEY, SVGAGI. CDR3 amino acids: CASSDWTGDLMGQYF. The CDR3 region has the DNA TGTGCCAGCTCTGACTGGACAGGAGATCTAATGGGGCAGTACTTC.

This clonotype appeared a single time. Relative to the germline gene, one junction end is altered; a read error may explain this. This sequence joins TRBV29-1 and TRBJ2-6; TRBD1 matches at 7 bases. CDR3 size: 16 residues. The germline V gene encodes CDR1 SQVTM and CDR2 ANQGSEA. The CDR3 region has the DNA TGCAGCGTTGAAGACCCGACAGGGTACGGGGCCAACGTCCTAACTTTC. Translation gives CSVEDPTGYGANVLTF.

This chain joins TRBV6-1 and TRBJ2-3; 7 positions match TRBD1. The CDR3 is 15 residues long. In germline, CDR1 is MNHNS, CDR2 SASEGT. The ends lost 2 bases at V and 1 base at J; junction bases unmatched: 3. CDR3 in DNA: TGTGCCAGCAGTGAACGTGGACAGGGCACAGATACGCAGTATTTT. Amino acids: CASSERGQGTDTQYF.

In this sample, this clonotype turned up once. The CDR3 nucleotides read TGTGCCAGCAGCACCAGGGATAACTATGGCTACACCTTC. Encoded protein: CASSTRDNYGYTF. The rearrangement links TRBV13 to TRBJ1-2; TRBD1 is a possible D gene (5 bases). Trimming removed 5 bases at V and 1 base at J, with 8 bases between. The CDR3 runs to 13 residues. Looked up from germline, CDR1 is PRHDT and CDR2 is FYEKMQ (reference sequence).

The chain has TRBV5-1 and TRBJ2-1; 8 bases map to TRBD2. V trimming: 0 bases; J trimming: 4 bases; junction bases outside the gene matches: 3. Germline values: CDR1 SGHRS, CDR2 YFSETQ. CDR3 length: 15 residues. Here the CDR3 reads CASSLGAGVYNEQFF. The CDR3 DNA reads as TGCGCCAGCAGCTTGGGAGCGGGGGTGTACAATGAGCAGTTCTTC.

This clonotype was detected a few times. The rearrangement links TRBV11-2 to TRBJ2-1; D might be TRBD2 (5 bases). The CDR3 is 13 amino acids. Trimming cost V 2 bases and J 12 bases, with 14 bases left between them. Germline V gene lookup returns CDR1 SGHAT and CDR2 FQNNGV. CDR3: CASSLTERGGQFF. The CDR3 DNA sequence: TGTGCCAGCAGCTTAACTGAACGCGGAGGGCAGTTCTTC.

The CDR3 here is CASSLAPGVGYTF. The CDR3 nucleotides are TGTGCCAGCAGTTTAGCGCCGGGAGTCGGCTACACCTTC. J is TRBJ1-2 and V is TRBV12-3 or TRBV12-4, with D uncertain. The CDR3 sequence is 13 residues long. The V end lost 0 bases, the J end lost 8 bases, and 10 bases lay between the germline ends.